This is a list of T cell receptor beta chains from one sample in a study of vaccination and CD4 T cells after COVID-19. These receptors have no known antigen. TCRdb independently ran MiXCR on the PCR reads; one entry per CDR3 protein. The sample holds 10,000 to 15,000 distinct CDR3 sequences, roughly 56% seen once. Sequencing used CD4+ T cells from blood, cultured in vitro. These receptors came from a human donor who had recovered from COVID-19. Each CDR3 is given with its conserved first and last residue. The D gene is left open where the match is weak. Part of the rows lack a size; the others show once, few, many or a class for expanded clones.

>-|few|TRBV15|TRBJ2-7
CATSSFRGASYEQYF
TGTGCCACCAGCAGCTTCCGGGGAGCTTCCTACGAGCAGTACTTC
>-|-|TRBV11-2|TRBJ2-1
CASSLGGGTAPYNEQFF
TGTGCCAGCAGCTTAGGGGGTGGGACCGCCCCCTACAATGAGCAGTTCTTC
>-|once|TRBV19|TRBJ1-3
CASRQRVSGNTIYF
TGTGCCAGTAGGCAAAGGGTTTCTGGAAACACCATATATTTT
>TRBD2|-|TRBV28|TRBJ2-5
CASSGTNAGGPRETQYF
TGTGCCAGCAGCGGGACTAACGCGGGAGGGCCTCGAGAGACCCAGTACTTC
>TRBD2|-|TRBV20-1|TRBJ2-1
CSASASGLPYNEQFF
TGCAGTGCTAGTGCTAGCGGGCTTCCCTACAATGAGCAGTTCTTC
>TRBD2|few|TRBV7-2|TRBJ2-7
CASSPGAGADSYEQYF
TGTGCCAGCAGCCCCGGAGCGGGAGCAGATTCCTACGAGCAGTACTTC
>-|-|TRBV12-3/TRBV12-4|TRBJ2-7
CASSFLTGAIFF
TGTGCCAGCAGCTTCCTCACAGGTGCCATATTCTTC
>-|-|TRBV6-1|TRBJ1-5
CASSEREGNQPQHF
TGTGCCAGCAGTGAAAGGGAGGGGAACCAGCCCCAGCATTTT
>TRBD2|-|TRBV20-1|TRBJ2-5
CSARLISGKLRETQYF
TGCAGTGCTAGACTCATTAGCGGGAAGCTTCGAGAGACCCAGTACTTC
>TRBD2|-|TRBV19|TRBJ2-5
CASSSWGGTSGEETQYF
TGTGCCAGTAGTTCCTGGGGGGGGACTAGCGGGGAAGAGACCCAGTACTTC
>TRBD2|-|TRBV20-1|TRBJ2-1
CSARDRQLRTSGYNEQFF
TGCAGTGCTAGAGATCGACAGTTAAGGACTAGCGGCTACAATGAGCAGTTCTTC
>TRBD2|-|TRBV25-1|TRBJ2-4
CASSGRTSGKGRDIQYF
TGTGCCAGCAGTGGGAGGACTAGCGGGAAAGGGAGGGACATTCAGTACTTC
>-|-|TRBV2|TRBJ1-5
CASSAAREDLNQPQHF
TGTGCCAGCAGTGCCGCCCGGGAGGACCTAAATCAGCCCCAGCATTTT
>-|-|TRBV15|TRBJ2-2
CATSRVLKLPGELFF
TGTGCCACCAGCAGAGTCCTGAAACTCCCCGGGGAGCTGTTTTTT
>-|-|TRBV5-4|TRBJ2-5
CASSLRGGYQETQYF
TGTGCCAGCAGTCTTAGGGGGGGGTACCAAGAGACCCAGTACTTC